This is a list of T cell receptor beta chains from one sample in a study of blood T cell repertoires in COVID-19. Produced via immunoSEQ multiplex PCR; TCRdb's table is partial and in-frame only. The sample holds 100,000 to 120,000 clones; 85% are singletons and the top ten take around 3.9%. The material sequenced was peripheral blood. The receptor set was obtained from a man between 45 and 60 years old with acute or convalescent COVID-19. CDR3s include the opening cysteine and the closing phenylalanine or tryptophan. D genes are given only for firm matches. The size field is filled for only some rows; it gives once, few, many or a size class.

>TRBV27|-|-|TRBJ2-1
CASSLSRLGSYNEQFF
TGTGCCAGCAGTTTATCCCGACTAGGCTCCTACAATGAGCAGTTCTTC
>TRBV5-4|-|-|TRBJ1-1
CASSLAGENTEAFF
TGTGCCAGCAGCTTGGCCGGGGAGAACACTGAAGCTTTCTTT
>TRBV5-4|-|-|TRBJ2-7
CASSSPTGVREQYF
TGTGCCAGCAGCTCCCCGACGGGGGTGAGGGAGCAGTACTTC
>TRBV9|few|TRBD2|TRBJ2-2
CASSVGEGPNTGELFF
TGTGCCAGCAGCGTAGGGGAGGGCCCGAACACCGGGGAGCTGTTTTTT
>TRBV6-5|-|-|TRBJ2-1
CASTGGPYNEQFF
TGTGCCAGCACGGGGGGCCCCTACAATGAGCAGTTCTTC
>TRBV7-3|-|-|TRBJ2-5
CASSSDSRIGGSRETQYF
TGTGCCAGCAGCTCTGATTCTAGAATTGGAGGATCACGAGAGACCCAGTACTTC
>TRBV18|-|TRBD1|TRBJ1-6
CASSPQGGQGPPGPLHF
TGTGCCAGCTCACCACAAGGAGGACAGGGGCCACCGGGCCCCCTCCACTTT
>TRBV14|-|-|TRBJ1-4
CASSESSGYKLFF
TGTGCCAGCAGCGAGAGTTCGGGGTACAAACTGTTTTTT
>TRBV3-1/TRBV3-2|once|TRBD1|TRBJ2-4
CASSTRDSKNIQYF
TGTGCCAGCAGCACCCGGGACAGCAAAAACATTCAGTACTTC
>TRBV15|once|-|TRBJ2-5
CATSRQTGQVQETQYF
TGTGCCACCAGCAGACAGACAGGTCAGGTACAAGAGACCCAGTACTTC
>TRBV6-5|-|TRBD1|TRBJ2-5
CASSYSYDRGKETQYF
TGTGCCAGCAGTTACTCTTACGACAGGGGGAAGGAGACCCAGTACTTC
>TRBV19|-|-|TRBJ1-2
CASIAGPANYGYTF
TGTGCCAGTATTGCAGGGCCCGCTAACTATGGCTACACCTTC
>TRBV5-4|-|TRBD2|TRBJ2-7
CASSGIAGTYEQYF
TGTGCCAGCAGCGGGATAGCGGGAACGTACGAGCAGTACTTC
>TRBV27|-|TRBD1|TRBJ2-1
CASSPGTGIINEQFF
TGTGCCAGCAGCCCCGGGACAGGGATAATCAATGAGCAGTTCTTC
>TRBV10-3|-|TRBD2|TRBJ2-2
CAIRPGLADLTGELFF
TGTGCCATCAGGCCGGGACTAGCGGACCTCACCGGGGAGCTGTTTTTT
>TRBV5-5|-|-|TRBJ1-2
CASSLVQTANYGYTF
TGTGCCAGCAGCTTGGTGCAAACAGCTAACTATGGCTACACCTTC
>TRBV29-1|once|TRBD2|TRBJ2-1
CSVEDSGSFMSNEQFF
TGCAGCGTTGAGGATAGCGGGAGCTTCATGAGCAATGAGCAGTTCTTC
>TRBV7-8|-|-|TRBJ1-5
CASSPPIRTGDQPQHF
TGTGCCAGCAGCCCCCCTATCCGCACAGGAGATCAGCCCCAGCATTTT